Shown below are 20 T cell receptor beta chains from a single sample sequenced in a study of blood T cell repertoires in COVID-19. Assay: immunoSEQ multiplex PCR; the TCRdb copy retains only in-frame clones and omits some. In the table there are some 130,000 clones, around 83% of which are singletons. Input material: peripheral blood. The source of these receptors is a woman aged 45 to 65 with acute or convalescent COVID-19.

The sample holds one count of this clone. This rearrangement joins TRBV12-3 or TRBV12-4 to TRBJ1-5, with a weak D call TRBD1 (6 bases). CDR3 length: 11 residues. V was shortened by 5 bases and J by 11 bases, with 10 bases between the two germline ends. DNA for the CDR3: TGTGCCAGCAGTACCGGGACATCCCAGCATTTT. Translating it yields CASSTGTSQHF.

The V gene is TRBV19, the J gene TRBJ2-3, with TRBD2 identical over 7 bases. The CDR3 loop spans 16 amino acids. CDR1 and CDR2 from the germline V gene are LNHDA and SQIVND (reference sequence). Germline trimming cut 10 bases from V and 4 bases from J; bases unmatched to any gene: 17. The DNA for the CDR3 is TGTGCCACCTCCACCGGACTAGGGACCTCGTCAGATACGCAGTATTTT. Its translation is CATSTGLGTSSDTQYF.

The sample holds one count of this clone. The chain combines TRBV19 with TRBJ2-3, with TRBD2 identical over 7 bases. J gave up 8 bases and V 7 bases, and 6 bases lay outside the gene matches. Looked up from germline, CDR1 is LNHDA and CDR2 is SQIVND (reference sequence). The CDR3 is 12 amino acids. The CDR3 DNA follows: TGTGCCAGTACCCGAGCTAGCGGTACGCAGTATTTT. The encoded protein is CASTRASGTQYF.

The chain's CDR3 is CASSQGQATEAFF. CDR3 sequence (DNA): TGTGCCAGCAGTCAGGGACAGGCCACTGAAGCTTTCTTT. The gene calls are TRBV6-5 and TRBJ1-1; 8 nucleotides line up with TRBD1. The CDR3 sequence is 13 residues long. The junction had 3 bases not matched to a gene; V was cut back by 5 bases and J by 4 bases. Germline loops: CDR1 MNHEY, CDR2 SVGAGI.

CDR3 DNA sequence: TGTGCCAGCAGTGAAGCGGAAAGGGGGCCAATGTCATGGCCCCAGCATTTT. This translates into CASSEAERGPMSWPQHF. J is TRBJ1-5 and V is TRBV6-1; 7 nucleotides match TRBD1. From germline, CDR1 is MNHNS and CDR2 SASEGT. CDR3 length: 17 amino acids. V lost 0 bases, J lost 9 bases, and 14 bases stayed unmatched.

The CDR3 sequence: CASSQDFPSLAGGSDEQFF. The CDR3 nucleotides read TGTGCCAGCAGCCAAGATTTTCCTTCCTTAGCGGGGGGGAGCGATGAGCAGTTCTTC. The V gene is TRBV4-2, the J gene TRBJ2-1; 11 nucleotides line up with TRBD2. J gave up 8 bases and V 0 bases, and 15 bases lay outside the gene matches. CDR1 is LGHNA and CDR2 is YNFKEQ in the germline V gene. The CDR3 is 19 residues long.

This clone was recorded a few times. The chain is built from TRBV11-3 and TRBJ1-2, with TRBD1 matching 9 bases. V dropped 0 bases and J dropped 6; count of bases not matched to a gene: 5. Germline V gives CDR1 SGHNT, CDR2 YENEEA. The CDR3 is 15 residues long. The CDR3 nucleotides read TGTGCCAGCAGCTTAGATCCCAGACAGGGGGATGGCTACACCTTC. This codes for CASSLDPRQGDGYTF.

The genes are TRBV6-1 and TRBJ2-1; D is unresolved. The CDR3 has 20 residues. CDR1 is MNHNS, CDR2 SASEGT, per germline. Trimming took 4 bases from V and 8 from J, leaving 33 bases between them. CDR3 sequence (DNA): TGTGCCAGCAGTGGGGCCCTCACTTTAACAATGAGCAGTTCGTCTGATGAGCAGTTCTTC. Translated: CASSGALTLTMSSSSDEQFF.

The CDR3 here is CASSVSYNEQFF. The CDR3 coding sequence is TGTGCCAGTAGCGTCTCCTACAATGAGCAGTTCTTC. The rearrangement joins TRBV19 to TRBJ2-1; D remains unclear. Trimming removed 6 bases from V and 0 bases from J, with 3 bases in between. The CDR3 contains 12 residues. Germline V CDR1 and CDR2: LNHDA, SQIVND (reference sequence).

The V and J genes are TRBV30 and TRBJ2-1; D is perhaps TRBD1 (5 bases). Germline CDR1 GTSNPN, CDR2 SVGIG (reference sequence). V shed 4 bases and J shed 6 bases, with 22 bases lying between them. This CDR3 is built from 16 residues. Here the CDR3 reads CAWMTPPTVPSNEQFF. CDR3 sequence (DNA): TGTGCCTGGATGACCCCCCCGACAGTCCCTAGCAATGAGCAGTTCTTC.

V and J are TRBV9 and TRBJ2-2, with a tentative D call TRBD2 (5 bases). This CDR3 has 13 residues. V was pared by 4 bases and J by 6 bases, with 10 bases between. Germline V lookup: CDR1 SGDLS, CDR2 YYNGEE. CDR3 sequence (DNA): TGTGCCAGCAGCCCCAGCGGCCCCGGGGAGCTGTTTTTT. This encodes CASSPSGPGELFF.

This rearrangement joins TRBV3-1 (or the pseudogene TRBV3-2) to TRBJ2-3, with 13 bases aligning to TRBD2. CDR1 and CDR2 from the germline V gene are LGHDT and YNNKEL (reference sequence). The CDR3 has 19 residues. J was trimmed by 2 bases and V by 5 bases; bases with no gene match: 13. The CDR3 loop is CASSSFRGLAGASTDTQYF. The CDR3 nucleotides are TGTGCCAGCAGCTCCTTTAGAGGACTAGCGGGGGCCTCCACAGATACGCAGTATTTT.

The chain recombines TRBV19 with TRBJ2-3, with 7 bases matching TRBD2. This CDR3 has 13 amino acids. Germline V CDR1 and CDR2: LNHDA, SQIVND (reference sequence). V lost 5 bases, J lost 10 bases, and 9 bases stayed unmatched. In nucleotides, the CDR3 is TGTGCCAGTAGTGCTACTAGCGTCGGGTCGCAGTATTTT. Amino acid sequence: CASSATSVGSQYF.

CDR3 residues: CASSFWGTPYSGNTIYF. CDR3 nucleotide sequence: TGTGCCAGCAGCTTTTGGGGGACACCCTACTCTGGAAACACCATATATTTT. The gene calls are TRBV5-6 and TRBJ1-3; a weak D match, TRBD1 (6 bases). The CDR3 covers 17 residues. Germline CDR1 is SGHDT and CDR2 is YYEEEE. V was pared by 2 bases and J by 0 bases, with 15 bases between. Full variable domain (remainder filled in from reference TRBV5-6 and TRBJ1-3): DAGVTQSPTHLIKTRGQQVTLRCSPKSGHDTVSWYQQALGQGPQFIFQYYEEEERQRGNFPDRFSGHQFPNYSSELNVNALLLGDSALYLCASSFWGTPYSGNTIYFGEGSWLTVV.

The chain employs TRBV6-6 and TRBJ2-2; D might be TRBD1 (6 bases). The CDR3 covers 15 residues. Germline V CDR1 and CDR2: MNHNY, SVGAGI (reference sequence). V gave up 6 bases and J gave up 13 bases, with 24 bases separating them. The CDR3 loop is CASSPTGNRDPRLFF. CDR3 DNA: TGTGCCAGCAGCCCAACCGGAAACAGGGACCCCCGGCTGTTTTTT.

V is TRBV3-1 (or the pseudogene TRBV3-2) and J is TRBJ1-2; 9 nucleotides agree with TRBD1. Per the germline V gene, CDR1 is LGHDT and CDR2 is YNNKEL (reference sequence). The CDR3 extends over 17 amino acids. V dropped 1 base and J dropped 7; count of bases not matched to a gene: 13. The CDR3 protein is CASSQGPPDRGQGGYTF. The CDR3 region has the DNA TGTGCCAGCAGCCAAGGCCCCCCGGACAGGGGTCAGGGTGGCTACACCTTC.

The chain carries TRBV5-1 and TRBJ2-3; 13 bases are shared with TRBD2. The length of the CDR3 is 18 residues. Germline CDR1 is SGHRS and CDR2 is YFSETQ. J was trimmed by 5 bases and V by 1 base; bases with no gene match: 10. Written as DNA, the CDR3 is TGCGCCAGCAGCTTGACCGGGACTAGCGGGGTCCCGGTAGATACGCAGTATTTT. Protein: CASSLTGTSGVPVDTQYF.

This chain uses TRBV12-5 with TRBJ2-7; possibly TRBD2 for D (5 bases). V was shortened by 9 bases and J by 1 base, with 10 bases between the two germline ends. Germline CDR1 LGHNT, CDR2 FRNRAP. The length of the CDR3 is 12 residues. The CDR3 loop is CASGEFSYEQYF. Here the CDR3 DNA reads TGTGCTAGCGGGGAGTTTTCCTACGAGCAGTACTTC. The full variable domain, with the rest looked up from reference TRBV12-5 and TRBJ2-7, is DARVTQTPRHKVTEMGQEVTMRCQPILGHNTVFWYRQTMMQGLELLAYFRNRAPLDDSGMPKDRFSAEMPDATLATLKIQPSEPRDSAVYFCASGEFSYEQYFGPGTRLTVT.

This rearrangement joins TRBV5-1 to TRBJ1-1; 8 bases are a match to TRBD1. The germline V gene has CDR1 SGHRS and CDR2 YFSETQ. The CDR3 spans 12 residues. Trimming at V came to 4 bases and at J to 6 bases, leaving 2 bases not matched to a gene. The CDR3 DNA is TGCGCCAGCAGCCAGGACAGGGCTGAAGCTTTCTTT. The encoded protein is CASSQDRAEAFF.

The CDR3 nucleotides are TGTGCCAGCAGTTTTGACAGGGGAGATGAGCAGTTCTTC. This translates into CASSFDRGDEQFF. J is TRBJ2-1 and V is TRBV12-3 or TRBV12-4; 8 nucleotides agree with TRBD1. J was trimmed by 8 bases and V by 3 bases; bases with no gene match: 3. The CDR3 loop spans 13 amino acids.